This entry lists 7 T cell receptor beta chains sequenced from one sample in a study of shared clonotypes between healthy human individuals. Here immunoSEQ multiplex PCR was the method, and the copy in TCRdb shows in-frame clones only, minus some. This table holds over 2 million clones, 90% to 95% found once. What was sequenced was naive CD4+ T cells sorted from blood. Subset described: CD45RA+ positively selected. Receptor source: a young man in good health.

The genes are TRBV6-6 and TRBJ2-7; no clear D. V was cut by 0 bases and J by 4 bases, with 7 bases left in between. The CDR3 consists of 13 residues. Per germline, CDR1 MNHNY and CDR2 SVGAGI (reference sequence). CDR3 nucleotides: TGTGCCAGCAGTTACTCGATTCTTTACGAGCAGTACTTC. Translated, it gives CASSYSILYEQYF.

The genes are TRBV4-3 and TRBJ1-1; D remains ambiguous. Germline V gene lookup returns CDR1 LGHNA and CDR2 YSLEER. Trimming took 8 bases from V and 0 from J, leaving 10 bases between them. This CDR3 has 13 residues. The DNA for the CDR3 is TGCGCCAGCGGGGTTTCAGTGAACACTGAAGCTTTCTTT. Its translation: CASGVSVNTEAFF.

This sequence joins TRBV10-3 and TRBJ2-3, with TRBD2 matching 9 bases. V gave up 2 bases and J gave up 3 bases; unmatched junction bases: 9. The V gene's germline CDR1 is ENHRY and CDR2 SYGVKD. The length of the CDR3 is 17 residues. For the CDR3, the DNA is TGTGCCATCAGTGAGATGCGGGGGGGCTCTGGGACAGATACGCAGTATTTT. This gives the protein CAISEMRGGSGTDTQYF.

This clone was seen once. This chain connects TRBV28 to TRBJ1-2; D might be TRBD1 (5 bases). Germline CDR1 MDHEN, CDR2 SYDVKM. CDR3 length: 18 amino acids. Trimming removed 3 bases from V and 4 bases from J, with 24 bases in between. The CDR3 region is CASSFGWRRGRGVYGYTF. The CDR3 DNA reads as TGTGCCAGCAGTTTCGGATGGAGGAGGGGCAGAGGGGTCTATGGCTACACCTTC.

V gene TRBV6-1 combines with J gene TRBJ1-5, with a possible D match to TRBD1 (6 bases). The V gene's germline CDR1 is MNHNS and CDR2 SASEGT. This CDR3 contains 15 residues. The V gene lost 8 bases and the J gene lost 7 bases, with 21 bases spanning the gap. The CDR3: CASVLGGSGWQPQHF. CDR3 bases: TGTGCCAGCGTGCTAGGGGGAAGTGGGTGGCAGCCCCAGCATTTT.

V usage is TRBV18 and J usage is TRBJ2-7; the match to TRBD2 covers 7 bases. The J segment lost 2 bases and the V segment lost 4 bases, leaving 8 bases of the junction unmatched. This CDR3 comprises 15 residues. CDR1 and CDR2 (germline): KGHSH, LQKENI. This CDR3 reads CASSQGGSGAYEQYF. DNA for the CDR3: TGTGCCAGCTCACAAGGCGGGAGTGGGGCCTACGAGCAGTACTTC.

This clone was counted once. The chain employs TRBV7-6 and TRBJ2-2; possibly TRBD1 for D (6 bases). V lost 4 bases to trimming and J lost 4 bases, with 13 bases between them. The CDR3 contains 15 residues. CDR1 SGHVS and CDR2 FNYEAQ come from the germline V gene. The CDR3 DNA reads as TGTGCCAGCAGCTACGGACAGTTGGGCACCGGGGAGCTGTTTTTT. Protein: CASSYGQLGTGELFF.